The entry below gives a single TCR beta chain sequence along with its context. The CDR3 is 13 residues long. Germline CDR1 and CDR2: MGHRA and YSYEKL. Between the trimmed V and J ends, which lost 2 bases and 8 bases, there was a span of 12 bases. Sequencing used immunoSEQ multiplex PCR; TCRdb keeps in-frame clones, though not all of them. The sample yields around 110,000 clones, about 90% seen once. This sample is part of a study of T cell responses to AZD1222 COVID-19 vaccine. The source is an adult in good health. This chain uses TRBV4-1 with TRBJ1-2, with D unresolved. The sequenced sample was peripheral blood, obtained on day 0 of AZD1222 vaccination. The CDR3 loop reads CASSQLISGGYTF. The CDR3 bases are TGCGCCAGCAGCCAATTAATCTCGGGGGGCTACACCTTC.